Listed below are T cell receptor beta chains from one sample, sequenced in a study of shared clonotypes between healthy human individuals. Using immunoSEQ multiplex PCR, the repertoire was profiled, and TCRdb retains in-frame clones only, with some absent. This table holds about 2 million clones, roughly 96% found once. The sequencing input was naive CD4+ T cells sorted from blood. These receptors came from a man in his late teens or twenties in good health. The CDR3 runs from the conserved cysteine through the conserved F or W. D genes are given only for firm matches. The size field is filled for only some rows; it gives once, few, many or a size class.

DNA,CDR3,V,size,J,D
TGTGCCAGCAGCGGACAGGGACAAGAGACCCAGTACTTC,CASSGQGQETQYF,TRBV2,-,TRBJ2-5,TRBD1
TGTGCCAGCAGCTTAGTCGGCCGGGCCGCACGGTACGAGCAGTACTTC,CASSLVGRAARYEQYF,TRBV11-2,-,TRBJ2-7,-
TGTGCCAGCAGCCCCCTACTGATCGGAGACACCGGGGAGCTGTTTTTT,CASSPLLIGDTGELFF,TRBV14,-,TRBJ2-2,-
TGTGCCATCAGTGATCCCGCAACTAATGAAAAACTGTTTTTT,CAISDPATNEKLFF,TRBV10-3,-,TRBJ1-4,-
TGTGCCAGCAAGCGGGGCCTCTATGGCTACACCTTC,CASKRGLYGYTF,TRBV6-5,-,TRBJ1-2,-
TGTGCCAGCAGTCGCGGACTAGCGGGAACAGATACGCAGTATTTT,CASSRGLAGTDTQYF,TRBV27,-,TRBJ2-3,TRBD2
TGCGCCAGCAGCCGGACAGGGGATACCGGGGAGCTGTTTTTT,CASSRTGDTGELFF,TRBV5-1,-,TRBJ2-2,TRBD1
TGTGCCAGCTCACCACGAGATACGGCAACTAATGAAAAACTGTTTTTT,CASSPRDTATNEKLFF,TRBV18,-,TRBJ1-4,-
TGTGCCAGCAGTTTAGTCTCCGAGTTCTGGAGGAATTCACCCCTCCACTTT,CASSLVSEFWRNSPLHF,TRBV27,-,TRBJ1-6,-
TGTGCCAGCAGCTTCTTAGCAGGGGCGGGGGATACGCAGTATTTT,CASSFLAGAGDTQYF,TRBV7-9,-,TRBJ2-3,-
TGTGCCAGCAGCTTCTACGGGACTCCCAATGAGCAGTTCTTC,CASSFYGTPNEQFF,TRBV7-2,-,TRBJ2-1,-
TGTGCCAGCAGAACTACAGGGGCCGGTGGCTACACCTTC,CASRTTGAGGYTF,TRBV6-5,-,TRBJ1-2,TRBD1
TGCGCCAGCAGCTTGGATGGAGTGAACACTGAAGCTTTCTTT,CASSLDGVNTEAFF,TRBV5-1,-,TRBJ1-1,-
TGTGCTAGTGGGCAGGGCCTTAGCACAGATACGCAGTATTTT,CASGQGLSTDTQYF,TRBV12-5,-,TRBJ2-3,-
TGTGCCAGTAGTTCCCCCTTTGGGCTTGGGCAGCCCCAGCATTTT,CASSSPFGLGQPQHF,TRBV19,-,TRBJ1-5,-
TGTGCCAGCTCACCCAGCGGTGGGTCATGGTTACTGGGCGAGCAGTACTTC,CASSPSGGSWLLGEQYF,TRBV18,-,TRBJ2-7,-
TGCGCCAGCAGCCTCATACCGGGACAGGGCATCTATGGCTACACCTTC,CASSLIPGQGIYGYTF,TRBV4-1,-,TRBJ1-2,TRBD1
TGTGCCAGCAGTCCTAATCACCCAGGGTTGACTGAAGCTTTCTTT,CASSPNHPGLTEAFF,TRBV28,-,TRBJ1-1,-
TGTGCCAGCAGCCCGGACAGGGCAAGCTATGGCTACACCTTC,CASSPDRASYGYTF,TRBV6-6,once,TRBJ1-2,TRBD1
TGTGCCAGCAGCTACTGGGGACAGGGGGGCGACGAGCAGTACTTC,CASSYWGQGGDEQYF,TRBV7-2,-,TRBJ2-7,TRBD1
TGCGCCAGCAGCTTACAGGGATTTGGGGCCAACGTCCTGACTTTC,CASSLQGFGANVLTF,TRBV5-1,-,TRBJ2-6,-
TGTGCCAGCAGTGAACCCCGGGGGCCGAACACAGATACGCAGTATTTT,CASSEPRGPNTDTQYF,TRBV25-1,few,TRBJ2-3,-
TGTGCCAGCAGTGAAGTGGCAGTCAACGAGCAGTACTTC,CASSEVAVNEQYF,TRBV2,-,TRBJ2-7,-
TGCGCCAGCAGCTTCGGACAGATCACAGATACGCAGTATTTT,CASSFGQITDTQYF,TRBV5-1,-,TRBJ2-3,-
TGTGCCAGCAGATTCGGACTAGCGGGAGGGCCGAATGAGCAGTTCTTC,CASRFGLAGGPNEQFF,TRBV11-2,-,TRBJ2-1,TRBD2
TGCGCCAGCAGCCCGACCGGACCTACGGAGACCCAGTACTTC,CASSPTGPTETQYF,TRBV5-1,-,TRBJ2-5,-
TGTGCCAGCAATAAAGGAGGACACCCAAACACTGAAGCTTTCTTT,CASNKGGHPNTEAFF,TRBV25-1,once,TRBJ1-1,-
TGTGCCAGCAGCTTTACGGACAGGGCGGGTACTTTCTTT,CASSFTDRAGTFF,TRBV5-6,-,TRBJ1-1,TRBD1
TGTGCCAGCAGCCAAACTAGGGTAACTGGGGAGCTGTTTTTT,CASSQTRVTGELFF,TRBV6-5,-,TRBJ2-2,-
TGTGCCAGCAGCTCCACAGGAGGGACCTACGAGCAGTACTTC,CASSSTGGTYEQYF,TRBV5-6,-,TRBJ2-7,-
TGTGCCAGCAGCCATTTAGGCAGGGGTTCAACTAGCGGGTTATACAATGAGCAGTTCTTC,CASSHLGRGSTSGLYNEQFF,TRBV9,-,TRBJ2-1,TRBD2
TGTGCCAGCAGCTTAGCTGGGCGGACGAACACTGAAGCTTTCTTT,CASSLAGRTNTEAFF,TRBV7-2,-,TRBJ1-1,-
TGTGCCAGCAGCTTCAGGGTATACTACGAGCAGTACTTC,CASSFRVYYEQYF,TRBV7-2,-,TRBJ2-7,-
TGTGCCAGCAGGGGCGGGGGACCGGGAAACACCATATATTTT,CASRGGGPGNTIYF,TRBV2,-,TRBJ1-3,-
TGTGCCAGCCACCAGGGTTGGAATTCACCCCTCCACTTT,CASHQGWNSPLHF,TRBV6-6,-,TRBJ1-6,-
TGTGCCAGCCGATTGGCCGGGACATTCACCGGGGAGCTGTTTTTT,CASRLAGTFTGELFF,TRBV27,once,TRBJ2-2,-
TGCGCCAGCAGTGAGTCGGCAGACACAGATACGCAGTATTTT,CASSESADTDTQYF,TRBV10-1,-,TRBJ2-3,-
TGTGCCAGCAGTTTATCGCCGAGGCTAGCGGGGGTCAATGAGCAGTTCTTC,CASSLSPRLAGVNEQFF,TRBV27,once,TRBJ2-1,TRBD2
TGTGCCAGCAGTTTAGGACAGGGAGCCCTAGCCAAAAACATTCAGTACTTC,CASSLGQGALAKNIQYF,TRBV28,-,TRBJ2-4,TRBD1
TGCGCCAGCAGCCTGAACAGGGTGGGGACGAACGAGCAGTACTTC,CASSLNRVGTNEQYF,TRBV4-3,-,TRBJ2-7,-
TGTGCCAGCAGTGACCCCCGGGGGGGCGGGTACAATGAGCAGTTCTTC,CASSDPRGGGYNEQFF,TRBV28,-,TRBJ2-1,TRBD2
TGTGCCATCAGTGAGTTCGCAGGGGAGTCTTATAATTCACCCCTCCACTTT,CAISEFAGESYNSPLHF,TRBV10-3,-,TRBJ1-6,-
TGTGCCAGCAGCCGTCGGACTAGCGGGAGGACAGATACGCAGTATTTT,CASSRRTSGRTDTQYF,TRBV6-6,-,TRBJ2-3,TRBD2
TGTGCCTGGAGTGTGGGCCTAGCGGGAGTTTATGAGACCCAGTACTTC,CAWSVGLAGVYETQYF,TRBV30,once,TRBJ2-5,TRBD2
TGTGCCAGCAGTTACTCGTTGGGGTACTATGGCTACACCTTC,CASSYSLGYYGYTF,TRBV6-5,-,TRBJ1-2,-
TGTGCCAGCTCTCGAGAGACAGGGGGATTGGATGGCTACACCTTC,CASSRETGGLDGYTF,TRBV18,-,TRBJ1-2,TRBD1
TGTGCCAGCAGCTTAGACAGTTATAATTCACCCCTCCACTTT,CASSLDSYNSPLHF,TRBV7-9,-,TRBJ1-6,-
TGTGCCAGCAGCAAAGGATCCGGGACTATGAACACTGAAGCTTTCTTT,CASSKGSGTMNTEAFF,TRBV21-1,-,TRBJ1-1,-
TGCGCCAGCAGCTTGAGCAATGAGCAGTTCTTC,CASSLSNEQFF,TRBV5-1,-,TRBJ2-1,-
TGTGCCAGCAGTGAGATTGGACCCATGGTACCCCTCCACTTT,CASSEIGPMVPLHF,TRBV2,-,TRBJ1-6,-
TGTGCCAGCAAGGGGGCTAGCGGGAGCACCGGGGAGCTGTTTTTT,CASKGASGSTGELFF,TRBV9,-,TRBJ2-2,TRBD2
TGTGCCAGCAGAGTCACAACTAACTATGGCTACACCTTC,CASRVTTNYGYTF,TRBV2,-,TRBJ1-2,-
TGCGCCAGCAGCTTGGAGTGGCGCCCAAGCTCCTACAATGAGCAGTTCTTC,CASSLEWRPSSYNEQFF,TRBV5-1,-,TRBJ2-1,-
TGTGCCATCAGTCAGGGGAACAATCAGCCCCAGCATTTT,CAISQGNNQPQHF,TRBV10-3,-,TRBJ1-5,-
TGTGCCAGCAGCCGCTCGGACAGGGGACAAAAACTGTTTTTT,CASSRSDRGQKLFF,TRBV7-2,-,TRBJ1-4,TRBD1
TGTGCCAGCTCACCCCTCGCAGGAAGCGAGCAGTACTTC,CASSPLAGSEQYF,TRBV18,-,TRBJ2-7,-
TGTGCCAGCTCACCACCCATAGGGACGAACACTGAAGCTTTCTTT,CASSPPIGTNTEAFF,TRBV18,-,TRBJ1-1,-
TGTGCCAGCAGCGCGACTAGCTGGGGCCTAGATACGCAGTATTTT,CASSATSWGLDTQYF,TRBV9,-,TRBJ2-3,TRBD2
TGCGCCAGCAGCTTGGAACAGGGTGGCGCAGATACGCAGTATTTT,CASSLEQGGADTQYF,TRBV5-1,few,TRBJ2-3,-